A single sample gave rise to the 10 T cell receptor beta chains below, sequenced in a study of T cell repertoires in cytomegalovirus infection. The antigens of these receptors remain unknown. MiXCR was run by TCRdb on the reads, yielding one entry per CDR3 protein. The data contain approximately 110,000 distinct CDR3 sequences, about 31% of them singletons. This specimen consisted of CD8+ T cells from cultured PBMCs, obtained from culture after CMV antigen stimulation. The receptors stem from a human donor in good health (CMV status not recorded). Some clones in this sample may be carry-over from other donors' samples.

The V gene is TRBV18, the J gene TRBJ2-5, with D unclear. V gave up 6 bases and J gave up 9 bases, with 17 bases separating them. The CDR3 consists of 13 residues. Germline V gene data show CDR1 as KGHSH and CDR2 as LQKENI. The CDR3 here is CASSPDEPAAQYF. The CDR3, as DNA: TGTGCCAGCTCCCCGGACGAGCCTGCGGCCCAGTACTTC.

The rearrangement uses TRBV27 and TRBJ2-7; D uncertain. The CDR3 is 13 amino acids. Germline loops: CDR1 MNHEY, CDR2 SMNVEV (reference sequence). Trimming took off 2 bases at V and 7 bases at J, with 12 bases between the two ends. CDR3 bases: TGTGCCAGCAGTTTAGGGGATTTGAGGGAGCAGTACTTC. Encoded protein: CASSLGDLREQYF.

This chain uses TRBV5-5 with TRBJ1-5; D is unresolved. This CDR3 has 15 amino acids. The V gene's germline CDR1 is SGHKS and CDR2 YYEKEE (reference sequence). V lost 0 bases and J lost 0, with 7 bases in between. Here the CDR3 reads CASSLEGNSNQPQHF. For the CDR3, the DNA is TGTGCCAGCAGCTTGGAGGGAAATAGCAATCAGCCCCAGCATTTT.

The rearrangement joins TRBV11-2 to TRBJ1-2; D is perhaps TRBD1 (5 bases). Deletions cut 1 base from V and 4 bases from J, with 16 bases between. The CDR3 is 16 residues long. Germline V gene sequence: CDR1 SGHAT, CDR2 FQNNGV. The CDR3 DNA sequence: TGTGCCAGCAGCTTAGTAGAATGGGGAGGGACCTATGGCTACACCTTC. Translation gives CASSLVEWGGTYGYTF.

This clonotype was seen many times. The CDR3 is CASSPRDRVYNEQFF. For the CDR3, the DNA is TGTGCCAGCAGTCCCCGGGACAGGGTATACAATGAGCAGTTCTTC. The chain recombines TRBV28 with TRBJ2-1; 9 nucleotides line up with TRBD1. The junction had 6 bases not matched to a gene; V was cut back by 5 bases and J by 4 bases. This CDR3 has 15 amino acids. Germline V lookup: CDR1 MDHEN, CDR2 SYDVKM.

This clonotype was observed a handful of times. The chain uses TRBV7-2 and TRBJ1-3; D ambiguous. Per the germline V gene, CDR1 is SGHTA and CDR2 is FQGNSA. The CDR3 covers 15 residues. V was shortened by 4 bases and J by 0 bases, with 10 bases between the two germline ends. The CDR3 bases are TGTGCCAGCAGCTCAGTAGATGACTCTGGAAACACCATATATTTT. It yields the protein CASSSVDDSGNTIYF.

This clonotype has more than one count but fewer than ten. The genes are TRBV4-2 and TRBJ1-2; a weak D match, TRBD1 (5 bases). CDR1 and CDR2 (germline): LGHNA, YNFKEQ. This CDR3 spans 14 amino acids. Trimming took 5 bases from V and 2 from J, leaving 12 bases between them. In DNA form, the CDR3 reads TGTGCCAGCAGCGAGGGCTGGGGGAACTATGGCTACACCTTC. Translation gives CASSEGWGNYGYTF.

CDR3 sequence (DNA): TGTGCCAGCAGCCAATACCTGAGCGGGGGAGCGGATACGCAGTATTTT. The encoded protein is CASSQYLSGGADTQYF. The chain has TRBV14 and TRBJ2-3; 8 bases are shared with TRBD2. The J segment lost 6 bases and the V segment lost 2 bases, leaving 10 bases of the junction unmatched. Germline V gene data show CDR1 as SGHDN and CDR2 as FVKESK. The CDR3 has 16 amino acids.

V and J are TRBV11-2 and TRBJ2-5, with a weak D call TRBD1 (5 bases). There are 17 residues in the CDR3. Germline V CDR1 and CDR2: SGHAT, FQNNGV. V was clipped by 4 bases and J by 2 bases, with 20 bases between them. In DNA form, the CDR3 reads TGTGCCAGCAGCTCAACCAGAAAGGACACCGGACAAGAGACCCAGTACTTC. Encoded protein: CASSSTRKDTGQETQYF.

The chain has TRBV20-1 and TRBJ1-6; D unclear. V lost 1 base and J lost 6, with 16 bases in between. This CDR3 is built from 16 residues. The germline CDR1 and CDR2 sequences are DFQATT and SNEGSKA (reference sequence). CDR3 region: CSARAAAEHPNSPLHF. The DNA for the CDR3 is TGCAGTGCTAGAGCCGCGGCGGAACACCCTAATTCACCCCTCCACTTT.